Sequencing of this T cell receptor beta chain was carried out in a study of blood T cell repertoires in COVID-19. The overall study: Samples representing acute and convalescent COVID-19 were sourced from the United States, Italy and Spain. From T cells, B-cell-depleted T cells, or PBMCs came the material, which was cDNA or gDNA.

The authors' processing: Cell counts per sample came from amplifying reference gene primers. Sequencing used immunoSEQ multiplex PCR; TCRdb keeps in-frame clones, though not all of them. The V and J calls and clone size were taken over from that table, and D and trimming were inferred from the DNA. The data show approximately 230,000 clones, about 86% seen once. V was cut by 0 bases and J by 1 base, with 11 bases left in between. Germline V gives CDR1 PRHDT, CDR2 FYEKMQ (reference sequence). The CDR3 is made up of 16 amino acids. V usage is TRBV13 and J usage is TRBJ2-3, with a tentative D call TRBD1 (6 bases). Sequencing was performed on peripheral blood. The clonotype comes from a man older than 75 with acute or convalescent COVID-19. CDR3 sequence (DNA): TGTGCCAGCAGCTTAGGCTCGGCAGGGGGCACAGATACGCAGTATTTT. Protein product: CASSLGSAGGTDTQYF.